This T cell receptor (beta chain) derives from a study of T cell repertoires in cytomegalovirus infection. Whole-study context: CMV infection and matching HLA type were both indicated by public TCR beta signatures. Study observations and caveats: In two of eight donors, the top clonotype was HLA-C-restricted CMV-specific.

This CDR3 contains 13 residues. The V end was cut by 4 bases, the J end by 8 bases, with 11 bases between. A single record per CDR3 protein comes from TCRdb applying MiXCR to the reads. The sample has 650,000 to 850,000 distinct CDR3 sequences, under 35% seen once. This clonotype was observed at least ten times. The antigen is not known. This material consisted of cultured CD8+ T cells from PBMCs, taken from culture after CMV antigen stimulation. This sequence was found in a human donor in good health (CMV status not recorded). Some clones in this sample may be carry-over from other donors' samples. V is TRBV12-3 or TRBV12-4 and J is TRBJ1-4; no clear D. The CDR3 is CASSSSGLEKLFF. CDR3 coding DNA: TGTGCCAGCAGTTCCTCTGGCCTAGAAAAACTGTTTTTT.